Below, 29 T cell receptor beta chains from the same sample are listed, as sequenced in a study of T-cell memory formation after mild COVID-19. Using its own MiXCR run on the 5' RACE reads, TCRdb lists one record per CDR3 protein. This sample has roughly 130,000 distinct CDR3 sequences, with roughly 15% found just once. The sample taken for sequencing was PBMCs or a T cell subset sorted from them (not recorded which). The receptors here all came from an adult woman who had mild COVID-19 (a few samples of this study predate the infection). Cell type and time point are not known.

The chain employs TRBV12-5 and TRBJ2-7, with 9 bases fitting TRBD2. The J segment lost 4 bases and the V segment lost 5 bases, leaving 9 bases of the junction unmatched. This CDR3 is 15 amino acids long. In germline, CDR1 is LGHNT, CDR2 FRNRAP. The CDR3 is CASGTAGGRNYEQYF. CDR3 bases: TGTGCTAGTGGTACTGCGGGGGGGCGCAATTACGAGCAGTACTTC.

This clonotype was detected only a few times. The V call is TRBV7-3, the J call TRBJ1-1; D remains unclear. Trimming shortened V by 3 bases and J by 3 bases, and 8 bases separated the two germline ends. The CDR3 covers 13 residues. Germline loops: CDR1 SGHTA, CDR2 FQGTGA. The CDR3 coding sequence is TGTGCCAGCAGCTTCGACAAGTACACTGAAGCTTTCTTT. This codes for CASSFDKYTEAFF.

This sequence joins TRBV4-1 and TRBJ2-1; 12 bases fit TRBD2. The J segment lost 5 bases and the V segment lost 6 bases, leaving 8 bases of the junction unmatched. The CDR3 covers 16 residues. Per germline, CDR1 MGHRA and CDR2 YSYEKL. The CDR3 DNA is TGCGCCAGCAGTCCTCTAGCGGGGGGGCAGAACAATGAGCAGTTCTTC. Protein: CASSPLAGGQNNEQFF.

This rearrangement joins TRBV20-1 to TRBJ2-2; either TRBD1 or TRBD2 may fit D (5 bases each). CDR1 and CDR2 (germline): DFQATT, SNEGSKA (reference sequence). This CDR3 contains 14 residues. V was cut by 4 bases and J by 6 bases, with 15 bases left in between. The CDR3 sequence is CSANEGPLSGELFF. For the CDR3, the DNA is TGCAGTGCTAATGAGGGGCCCCTTTCCGGGGAGCTGTTTTTT.

The chain couples TRBV7-9 to TRBJ2-5, with D unclear. CDR1 is SEHNR and CDR2 is FQNEAQ in the germline V gene (reference sequence). The CDR3 loop spans 14 amino acids. Between the trimmed V and J ends, which lost 1 base and 0 bases, there was a span of 6 bases. The CDR3 is CASSLVADQETQYF. The CDR3 region has the DNA TGTGCCAGCAGCTTAGTGGCAGACCAAGAGACCCAGTACTTC.

In this sample, this clonotype turned up a few times. The chain recombines TRBV10-3 with TRBJ2-7, with 11 bases identical to TRBD2. After removal of 0 bases from V and 4 bases from J, the junction contained 5 bases not matched to a gene. CDR1 and CDR2 (germline): ENHRY, SYGVKD. CDR3 size: 16 residues. Here the CDR3 reads CAISESGSGRAYEQYF. The CDR3 DNA sequence: TGTGCCATCAGTGAGTCCGGTAGCGGGAGGGCGTACGAGCAGTACTTC.

This clonotype was counted between two and nine times. The chain links TRBV29-1 to TRBJ2-7; the D is unclear. The germline gives CDR1 SQVTM, CDR2 ANQGSEA. The CDR3 extends over 12 amino acids. Trimming took 7 bases from V and 4 from J, leaving 14 bases between them. CDR3 DNA: TGCAGCGCTTCTAGTCAACCGTACGAGCAGTACTTC. It translates to CSASSQPYEQYF.

This clonotype was picked up many times. The V and J genes are TRBV5-1 and TRBJ2-5; 10 nucleotides line up with TRBD2. Trimming removed 3 bases from V and 8 bases from J; junction bases left unmatched: 10. Germline V CDR1 and CDR2: SGHRS, YFSETQ. This CDR3 is 15 amino acids long. The CDR3 nucleotides are TGCGCCAGCAGCTCTAGCGGGGGTCCGGAGGAAACCCAGTACTTC. Amino acid sequence: CASSSSGGPEETQYF.

The chain has TRBV14 and TRBJ2-7, with 14 bases matching TRBD2. From germline, CDR1 is SGHDN and CDR2 FVKESK. This CDR3 comprises 16 residues. V was clipped by 3 bases and J by 7 bases; unmatched bases: 8. CDR3 in DNA: TGTGCCAGCAGCCAGGGACTAGCGGGGGTTCCTAGAGAGCAGTACTTC. Amino acid sequence: CASSQGLAGVPREQYF.

The chain is built from TRBV9 and TRBJ2-3, with TRBD2 identical over 9 bases. The CDR3 extends over 15 amino acids. Germline V gene sequence: CDR1 SGDLS, CDR2 YYNGEE. With V trimmed by 7 bases and J by 4 bases, 10 bases remained unmatched. The CDR3 here is CASGLTSGGADTQYF. The CDR3 coding sequence is TGTGCCAGCGGCCTGACTAGCGGCGGTGCAGATACGCAGTATTTT.

This clonotype was observed a few times. The V gene is TRBV27, the J gene TRBJ2-3; D remains ambiguous. The CDR3 has 13 residues. The germline V gene encodes CDR1 MNHEY and CDR2 SMNVEV (reference sequence). The V end was cut by 6 bases, the J end by 5 bases, with 12 bases between. In DNA form, the CDR3 reads TGTGCCAGCAGATTTATGCTGGGAGATACGCAGTATTTT. It is translated as CASRFMLGDTQYF.

A few counts support this clonotype. J is TRBJ2-5 and V is TRBV4-2; a possible D gene is TRBD2 (5 bases). The CDR3 is made up of 15 amino acids. Deletions cut 1 base from V and 2 bases from J, with 11 bases between. Germline-derived CDR1 and CDR2 are LGHNA and YNFKEQ. DNA for the CDR3: TGTGCCAGCAGCCAAGGACTACGGCTTCAAGAGACCCAGTACTTC. The encoded protein is CASSQGLRLQETQYF.

The rearrangement joins TRBV12-3 or TRBV12-4 to TRBJ2-2, with no clear D. Trimming shortened V by 1 base and J by 0 bases, and 9 bases separated the two germline ends. CDR3 size: 16 residues. The CDR3 sequence: CASSLERRSNTGELFF. The CDR3 region has the DNA TGTGCCAGCAGTTTAGAACGCAGATCGAACACCGGGGAGCTGTTTTTT.

The chain carries TRBV2 and TRBJ2-5; tentative D call: TRBD2 (5 bases). The germline gives CDR1 SNHLY, CDR2 FYNNEI. The CDR3 spans 15 residues. V shed 7 bases and J shed 4 bases, with 19 bases lying between them. The CDR3 DNA is TGTGCCAGCAAGTGGAGGACCTCTTTTCTAGAGACCCAGTACTTC. It codes for CASKWRTSFLETQYF.

The chain couples TRBV3-1 to TRBJ1-1; D is ambiguous. Trimming stripped 4 bases from V and 5 bases from J, with 17 bases between. This CDR3 comprises 15 residues. Germline V lookup: CDR1 LGHDT, CDR2 YNNKEL (reference sequence). This chain's CDR3 is CASSREPRRSTEAFF. In DNA form, the CDR3 reads TGTGCCAGCAGCCGGGAGCCCCGGAGGTCGACTGAAGCTTTCTTT.

This clonotype was seen a handful of times. J is TRBJ2-1 and V is TRBV9; perhaps TRBD2 as D (6 bases). Germline-derived CDR1 and CDR2 are SGDLS and YYNGEE. V dropped 3 bases and J dropped 8 bases, with 18 bases sitting between them. CDR3 size: 15 residues. CDR3 loop: CASSDQGGARHEQFF. The CDR3 bases are TGTGCCAGCAGCGACCAGGGAGGCGCCCGCCATGAGCAGTTCTTC.

This chain uses TRBV2 with TRBJ1-5; TRBD1 agrees at 8 bases. Unmatched junction bases numbered 10, after V lost 3 bases and J lost 0 bases. There are 18 residues in the CDR3. Germline values: CDR1 SNHLY, CDR2 FYNNEI. The CDR3 bases are TGTGCCAGCAGTGACAGGGGGCTTGGTTTTCTTAGCAATCAGCCCCAGCATTTT. Translating gives CASSDRGLGFLSNQPQHF.

CDR3: CATSSSRRNPGQGFSGANVLTF. The CDR3 DNA is TGTGCCACCAGCAGCTCCCGTCGTAATCCGGGACAGGGGTTCTCCGGGGCCAACGTCCTGACTTTC. The genes are TRBV15 and TRBJ2-6; 10 nucleotides match TRBD1. The CDR3 is 22 amino acids. Germline CDR1 reads LNHNV; CDR2 reads YYDKDF (reference sequence). With V trimmed by 3 bases and J by 4 bases, 21 bases remained unmatched.

The chain carries TRBV7-3 and TRBJ2-3; D unclear. Germline values: CDR1 SGHTA, CDR2 FQGTGA. The CDR3 totals 15 residues. Deletions cut 7 bases from V and 1 base from J, with 15 bases between. CDR3 DNA: TGTGCCAGCAACTCCCGGGCAAGGGGCACAGATACGCAGTATTTT. This encodes CASNSRARGTDTQYF. Full variable domain (missing parts from reference TRBV7-3 and TRBJ2-3): GAGVSQTPSNKVTEKGKYVELRCDPISGHTALYWYRQSLGQGPEFLIYFQGTGAADDSGLPNDRFFAVRPEGSVSTLKIQRTERGDSAVYLCASNSRARGTDTQYFGPGTRLTVL.

This clonotype has a handful of counts. The rearrangement links TRBV11-2 to TRBJ2-4, with 9 bases aligning to TRBD2. Germline V gene lookup returns CDR1 SGHAT and CDR2 FQNNGV. V shed 2 bases, J shed 1 base, and the junction held 6 bases outside the gene matches. This CDR3 spans 17 amino acids. CDR3 protein: CASSLRTSELAKNIQYF. As DNA, the CDR3 is TGTGCCAGCAGCTTAAGGACTAGCGAGCTTGCCAAAAACATTCAGTACTTC.

The J gene is TRBJ2-1, the V gene TRBV12-3 or TRBV12-4; D gene ambiguous. CDR3 length: 14 residues. Trimming removed 2 bases from V and 7 bases from J, with 12 bases in between. The CDR3 DNA follows: TGTGCCAGCAGTTTAACTACGGCTGGGAATGAGCAGTTCTTC. Encoded protein: CASSLTTAGNEQFF.

This clonotype was picked up a small number of times. This chain uses TRBV28 with TRBJ1-1; a possible D gene is TRBD1 (5 bases). CDR1 is MDHEN, CDR2 SYDVKM, per germline. The V end lost 6 bases, the J end lost 4 bases, and 15 bases lay between the germline ends. This CDR3 has 14 residues. CDR3 region: CASRFRAGGTEAFF. CDR3 nucleotides: TGTGCCAGCAGGTTTCGCGCGGGGGGCACTGAAGCTTTCTTT. The whole variable domain, remainder taken from reference TRBV28 and TRBJ1-1, is DVKVTQSSRYLVKRTGEKVFLECVQDMDHENMFWYRQDPGLGLRLIYFSYDVKMKEKGDIPEGYSVSREKKERFSLILESASTNQTSMYLCASRFRAGGTEAFFGQGTRLTVV.

V and J are TRBV7-2 and TRBJ2-5, with D possibly being TRBD1 (7 bases). Germline V CDR1 and CDR2: SGHTA, FQGNSA. The CDR3 spans 15 residues. With 7 bases removed from V and 7 bases from J, the gap between germline ends came to 22 bases. The chain's CDR3 is CASTLGSSQGGTQYF. DNA for the CDR3: TGTGCCAGCACCCTAGGCTCTAGCCAGGGGGGGACCCAGTACTTC.

This clonotype was seen only a few times. The chain recombines TRBV12-3 or TRBV12-4 with TRBJ2-7; no clear D gene. CDR3 length: 13 residues. Trimming took off 3 bases at V and 5 bases at J, with 11 bases between the two ends. The CDR3 DNA follows: TGTGCCAGCAGTTTGGTGGCTTCCCACGAGCAGTACTTC. This sequence encodes CASSLVASHEQYF.

This clonotype showed up many times. V and J are TRBV7-9 and TRBJ2-2, with 7 bases that match TRBD2. Germline V gene sequence: CDR1 SEHNR, CDR2 FQNEAQ (reference sequence). Trimming cost V 5 bases and J 1 base; bases outside gene matches: 7. The CDR3 is 16 residues long. The CDR3 nucleotides read TGTGCCAGCAGCCATAGAGCTAGCGGGAACACCGGGGAGCTGTTTTTT. It yields the protein CASSHRASGNTGELFF.

This clonotype was detected only a few times. One end of the junction varies from germline; a read error may be responsible. The CDR3 spells CTANRGLGNEQFF. For the CDR3, the DNA is TGTACAGCGAACAGGGGCCTAGGGAATGAGCAGTTCTTC. The rearrangement uses TRBV29-1 and TRBJ2-1, with 7 bases lining up with TRBD1. There are 13 residues in the CDR3. Germline CDR1 and CDR2: SQVTM and ANQGSEA.

The J gene is TRBJ1-4, the V gene TRBV12-3 or TRBV12-4; D is undetermined. The CDR3 consists of 14 residues. V lost 2 bases and J 8 bases, leaving 12 bases between the germline ends. CDR3 protein: CASSLSRLGEKLFF. The CDR3 coding sequence is TGTGCCAGCAGTTTATCACGGTTGGGGGAAAAACTGTTTTTT.

This clonotype was found a few times. The V call is TRBV21-1, the J call TRBJ2-7; the D call of TRBD1 is as the table states it, not checked on the DNA. TRBV21-1 is recorded as a pseudogene. CDR3 length: 13 amino acids. CDR3 in DNA: TGTGCCAGCAGCAAGGACAGGGTTTGTGAGCAGTACTTC. Its protein product is CASSKDRVCEQYF.

This clonotype has only a few counts. The chain carries TRBV29-1 and TRBJ2-3; D not certain. V lost 2 bases and J lost 4, with 4 bases in between. Germline CDR1 and CDR2: SQVTM and ANQGSEA. This CDR3 is 11 amino acids long. CDR3 sequence reads: CSVERADTQYF. The CDR3 region has the DNA TGCAGCGTTGAAAGGGCAGATACGCAGTATTTT.